A single sample is the source of the 8 T cell receptor beta chains below, sequenced in a study of blood T cells in healthy people across ages. Primed by a sample-barcoded 5' primer and a J-beta primer mix, a second PCR proceeded for 7 to 11 cycles. A single record per CDR3 protein comes from TCRdb applying MiXCR to the 5' RACE reads. The sample has about 1.8 million distinct CDR3 sequences; 49% are singletons. The specimen was blood. Every receptor here comes from a middle-aged woman in good health.

The chain couples TRBV27 to TRBJ2-1, with D unclear. Germline CDR1 reads MNHEY; CDR2 reads SMNVEV (reference sequence). CDR3 length: 11 amino acids. With 6 bases removed from V and 6 bases from J, the gap between germline ends came to 6 bases. The chain's CDR3 is CASRYINEQFF. In nucleotides, the CDR3 is TGTGCCAGCAGATACATCAATGAGCAGTTCTTC.

The CDR3 here is CASSQVTGKGYGYTF. The CDR3 DNA sequence: TGCGCCAGCAGCCAAGTAACAGGGAAAGGCTATGGCTACACCTTC. The rearrangement joins TRBV5-1 to TRBJ1-2; possible D gene TRBD1, 6 bases. V shed 4 bases and J shed 4 bases, with 17 bases lying between them. Germline assignment: CDR1 SGHRS and CDR2 YFSETQ. The CDR3 loop spans 15 amino acids.

The J gene is TRBJ2-5, the V gene TRBV20-1; tentatively, D is TRBD2 (6 bases). This CDR3 region has 14 residues. V was pared by 0 bases and J by 5 bases, with 13 bases between. The germline V gene encodes CDR1 DFQATT and CDR2 SNEGSKA (reference sequence). In DNA form, the CDR3 reads TGCAGTGCTAGAGATCTCGCGGGGAGTGAGACCCAGTACTTC. Translation gives CSARDLAGSETQYF.

V gene TRBV6-1 combines with J gene TRBJ1-2, with a possible D match to TRBD1 (5 bases). V was trimmed by 7 bases and J by 3 bases, leaving 12 bases between them. The CDR3 loop spans 13 amino acids. CDR1 and CDR2 (germline): MNHNS, SASEGT. The DNA for the CDR3 is TGTGCCAGCACGGGGGATTGGGACTATGGCTACACCTTC. Translation gives CASTGDWDYGYTF.

In its sample, this clonotype was seen once. This sequence joins TRBV6-2 or TRBV6-3 and TRBJ2-5; D remains ambiguous. V gave up 5 bases and J gave up 1 base, with 11 bases separating them. Germline V CDR1 and CDR2: MNHEY, SVGEGT. This CDR3 spans 14 amino acids. CDR3 sequence (DNA): TGTGCCAGCAGTCTTTACCGAATCCAAGAGACCCAGTACTTC. It yields the protein CASSLYRIQETQYF.

A few counts support this clonotype. V usage is TRBV24-1 and J usage is TRBJ2-6; perhaps TRBD1 as D (5 bases). Trimming stripped 9 bases from V and 4 bases from J, with 15 bases between. The CDR3 spans 15 residues. Germline V gives CDR1 KGHDR, CDR2 SFDVKD. CDR3 amino acids: CATARRGPGANVLTF. DNA for the CDR3: TGTGCCACCGCAAGAAGGGGTCCCGGGGCCAACGTCCTGACTTTC.

This clonotype has more than one count but fewer than ten. This chain connects TRBV5-1 to TRBJ1-6; D gene unclear. The CDR3 runs to 22 residues. The germline CDR1 and CDR2 sequences are SGHRS and YFSETQ. V was shortened by 0 bases and J by 0 bases, with 25 bases between the two germline ends. This CDR3 reads CASSLDLVPGSDQSSYNSPLHF. Here the CDR3 DNA reads TGCGCCAGCAGCTTGGATTTGGTGCCGGGCTCGGATCAAAGCTCCTATAATTCACCCCTCCACTTT.

This clonotype was observed a single time. A much larger clonotype is one base distant, so this may be a read error. This chain links TRBV15 with TRBJ2-5; D is uncertain. The DNA end lines up better with TRBJ2-7; the J call may be wrong. Germline assignment: CDR1 LNHNV and CDR2 YYDKDF (reference sequence). The CDR3 is made up of 12 amino acids. CDR3 sequence reads: CATGRDNDEQYF. CDR3 coding DNA: TGTGCCACCGGCAGAGATAACGACGAGCAGTACTTC.